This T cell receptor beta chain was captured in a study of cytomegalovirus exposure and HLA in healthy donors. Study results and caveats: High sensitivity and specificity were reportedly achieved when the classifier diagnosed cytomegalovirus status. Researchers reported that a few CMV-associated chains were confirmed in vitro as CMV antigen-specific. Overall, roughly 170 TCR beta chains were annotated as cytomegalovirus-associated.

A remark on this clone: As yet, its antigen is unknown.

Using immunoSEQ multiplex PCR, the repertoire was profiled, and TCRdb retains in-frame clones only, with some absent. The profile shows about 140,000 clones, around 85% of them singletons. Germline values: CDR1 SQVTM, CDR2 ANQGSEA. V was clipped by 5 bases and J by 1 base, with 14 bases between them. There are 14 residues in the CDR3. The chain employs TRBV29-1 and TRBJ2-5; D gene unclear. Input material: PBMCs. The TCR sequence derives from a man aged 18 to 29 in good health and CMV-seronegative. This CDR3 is CSVLELAGQETQYF. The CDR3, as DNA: TGCAGCGTTTTAGAGCTGGCAGGCCAAGAGACCCAGTACTTC.